These 18 T cell receptor beta chains were sequenced from one sample in a study of cytomegalovirus exposure and HLA in healthy donors. The primer mix had 60 Vbeta and 13 Jbeta primers. Sequencing used immunoSEQ multiplex PCR; TCRdb keeps in-frame clones, though not all of them. Its clone listing holds approximately 75,000 clones. The sample consisted of PBMCs. Every receptor here comes from a boy aged 5-17 years in good health and CMV-seronegative.

This chain joins TRBV5-6 and TRBJ2-6; D gene unclear. The CDR3 runs 17 residues. Germline V gives CDR1 SGHDT, CDR2 YYEEEE. V lost 4 bases and J 0 bases, leaving 14 bases between the germline ends. CDR3 nucleotides: TGTGCCAGCAGCATGGGCCCTTCGGGCTCTGGGGCCAACGTCCTGACTTTC. This encodes CASSMGPSGSGANVLTF.

The V and J genes are TRBV9 and TRBJ1-1, with D unresolved. Trimming removed 4 bases at V and 3 bases at J, with 10 bases between. The CDR3 spans 13 residues. Germline CDR1 reads SGDLS; CDR2 reads YYNGEE. CDR3 sequence: CASSMISDTEAFF. The CDR3 DNA follows: TGTGCCAGCAGCATGATCAGCGACACTGAAGCTTTCTTT.

The chain joins TRBV6-1 to TRBJ1-2; 7 bases fit TRBD1. After removal of 7 bases from V and 6 bases from J, the junction contained 11 bases not matched to a gene. CDR3 size: 14 residues. Germline values: CDR1 MNHNS, CDR2 SASEGT. The CDR3, as DNA: TGTGCCAGCACCTGGACAGGTCAGACGGATGGCTACACCTTC. The encoded protein is CASTWTGQTDGYTF.

The chain joins TRBV4-3 to TRBJ2-1; 14 nucleotides line up with TRBD2. The V segment lost 4 bases and the J segment 12 bases; nucleotides outside the gene matches: 14. Germline lookup yields CDR1 LGHNA and CDR2 YSLEER. This CDR3 has 17 amino acids. CDR3 sequence: CASSLKGLAGGSGGQFF. CDR3 DNA: TGCGCCAGCAGCCTCAAAGGACTAGCGGGAGGCTCAGGGGGGCAGTTCTTC.

This chain connects TRBV30 to TRBJ2-7; D uncertain. With 0 bases removed from V and 4 bases from J, the gap between germline ends came to 7 bases. The CDR3 is made up of 12 amino acids. Germline V gives CDR1 GTSNPN, CDR2 SVGIG (reference sequence). CDR3 in amino acids: CAWSVTAYEQYF. In nucleotides, the CDR3 is TGTGCCTGGAGTGTTACAGCTTACGAGCAGTACTTC.

J is TRBJ1-1 and V is TRBV19; perhaps TRBD1 as D (6 bases). Per germline, CDR1 LNHDA and CDR2 SQIVND (reference sequence). The CDR3 loop spans 16 amino acids. V gave up 1 base and J gave up 4 bases, with 16 bases separating them. The CDR3 sequence: CASSIGRQADGTEAFF. The CDR3 coding sequence is TGTGCCAGTAGTATAGGAAGACAGGCCGATGGCACTGAAGCTTTCTTT.

This chain uses TRBV6-6 with TRBJ1-2; D call uncertain. Germline V gives CDR1 MNHNY, CDR2 SVGAGI (reference sequence). V dropped 6 bases and J dropped 3 bases, with 8 bases sitting between them. The CDR3 has 12 amino acids. CDR3 nucleotides: TGTGCCAGCAGACACAGAGACTATGGCTACACCTTC. This gives the protein CASRHRDYGYTF.

V gene TRBV15 combines with J gene TRBJ1-1; possible D gene TRBD1, 6 bases. Germline CDR1 and CDR2: LNHNV and YYDKDF (reference sequence). This CDR3 contains 20 residues. V shed 0 bases and J shed 0 bases, with 23 bases lying between them. For the CDR3, the DNA is TGTGCCACCAGCAGAGATCGACGGGCCCCAGGACAGATGATGAACACTGAAGCTTTCTTT. As protein: CATSRDRRAPGQMMNTEAFF. Complete variable domain (other parts from reference TRBV15 and TRBJ1-1): DAMVIQNPRYQVTQFGKPVTLSCSQTLNHNVMYWYQQKSSQAPKLLFHYYDKDFNNEADTPDNFQSRRPNTSFCFLDIRSPGLGDTAMYLCATSRDRRAPGQMMNTEAFFGQGTRLTVV.

Concerning this clone: Additional DNA sequences in this sample encode the identical CDR3. This chain uses TRBV5-1 with TRBJ2-1, with 8 bases lining up with TRBD2. Per the germline V gene, CDR1 is SGHRS and CDR2 is YFSETQ. The V gene end was trimmed by 5 bases and the J gene end by 4 bases; junction bases not matched to a gene: 5. The CDR3 runs 14 residues. Written as DNA, the CDR3 is TGCGCCAGCAGTCCGAGCGGGGGTTACAATGAGCAGTTCTTC. Encoded protein: CASSPSGGYNEQFF.

The chain combines TRBV19 with TRBJ2-5; 10 positions agree with TRBD2. CDR3 size: 14 residues. Germline V gene sequence: CDR1 LNHDA, CDR2 SQIVND (reference sequence). The ends lost 7 bases at V and 1 base at J; junction bases unmatched: 3. CDR3 bases: TGTGCCAGTAAGACTAGCGGGTTCCAAGAGACCCAGTACTTC. Its protein is CASKTSGFQETQYF.

The V and J genes are TRBV7-2 and TRBJ2-7, with D unclear. V was cut by 0 bases and J by 0 bases, with 6 bases left in between. CDR1 SGHTA and CDR2 FQGNSA come from the germline V gene. CDR3 length: 14 residues. The CDR3 DNA is TGTGCCAGCAGCTTAGCGGGCATCTCCTACGAGCAGTACTTC. This sequence encodes CASSLAGISYEQYF.

V and J are TRBV5-6 and TRBJ2-7; D remains ambiguous. Germline-derived CDR1 and CDR2 are SGHDT and YYEEEE. V was cut by 0 bases and J by 5 bases, with 12 bases left in between. This CDR3 is 14 amino acids long. The CDR3 DNA reads as TGTGCCAGCAGCTTGGTCAGATACGACAACGAGCAGTACTTC. This encodes CASSLVRYDNEQYF.

The chain combines TRBV29-1 with TRBJ2-1; D perhaps matches TRBD2 (7 bases). CDR1 SQVTM and CDR2 ANQGSEA come from the germline V gene. With 3 bases removed from V and 7 bases from J, the gap between germline ends came to 13 bases. The CDR3 has 13 residues. The DNA of the CDR3 is TGCAGCGTTGATGCGGGGGCGCTAAATGAGCAGTTCTTC. This translates into CSVDAGALNEQFF.

V is TRBV5-1 and J is TRBJ2-1; 8 bases align to TRBD2. The CDR3 extends over 16 amino acids. Trimming cost V 0 bases and J 6 bases; bases outside gene matches: 8. Looked up from germline, CDR1 is SGHRS and CDR2 is YFSETQ. The CDR3, as DNA: TGCGCCAGCAGCTTGGCGGGACTAGAGACGGGCAATGAGCAGTTCTTC. Protein product: CASSLAGLETGNEQFF.

This chain connects TRBV7-6 to TRBJ1-3, with 10 bases lining up with TRBD1. Germline CDR1 reads SGHVS; CDR2 reads FNYEAQ. The V gene end was trimmed by 5 bases and the J gene end by 0 bases; junction bases not matched to a gene: 7. The CDR3 contains 17 residues. The CDR3, as DNA: TGTGCCAGCAGCGCACGACAGGGGGCTAACTCTGGAAACACCATATATTTT. It translates to CASSARQGANSGNTIYF.

The CDR3 sequence: CASSSTSGRATQYF. DNA for the CDR3: TGCGCCAGCAGCTCCACTAGCGGGAGGGCGACCCAGTACTTC. V is TRBV5-1 and J is TRBJ2-5; 13 bases are shared with TRBD2. Germline lookup yields CDR1 SGHRS and CDR2 YFSETQ. The CDR3 sequence is 14 residues long. Trimming took 3 bases from V and 7 from J; bases not matched to a gene: 3.

CDR3 in amino acids: CASSFGFNTDTQYF. The CDR3 nucleotides are TGTGCCAGCAGCTTCGGGTTTAACACAGATACGCAGTATTTT. The chain uses TRBV5-5 and TRBJ2-3; D not certain. CDR1 SGHKS and CDR2 YYEKEE come from the germline V gene (reference sequence). V lost 2 bases to trimming and J lost 2 bases, with 9 bases between them. CDR3 length equals 14 residues.

V and J are TRBV6-4 and TRBJ2-2, with D possibly being TRBD2 (7 bases). Germline V gives CDR1 MRHNA, CDR2 SNTAGT. V shed 6 bases and J shed 5 bases, with 16 bases lying between them. This CDR3 is 15 amino acids long. The CDR3 loop is CASRTSGGQTGELFF. CDR3 DNA: TGTGCCAGCAGGACTTCCGGGGGGCAAACCGGGGAGCTGTTTTTT.